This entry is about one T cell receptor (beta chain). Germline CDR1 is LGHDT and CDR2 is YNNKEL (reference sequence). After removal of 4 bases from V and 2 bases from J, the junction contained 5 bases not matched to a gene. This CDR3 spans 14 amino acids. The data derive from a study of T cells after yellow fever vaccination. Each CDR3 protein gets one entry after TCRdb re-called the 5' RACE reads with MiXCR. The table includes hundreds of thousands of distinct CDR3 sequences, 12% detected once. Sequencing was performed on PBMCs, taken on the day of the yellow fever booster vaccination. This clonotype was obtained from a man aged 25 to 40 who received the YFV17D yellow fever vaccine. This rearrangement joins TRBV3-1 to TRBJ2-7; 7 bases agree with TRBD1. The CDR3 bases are TGTGCCAGCAGCCCACAGGGGCCTCCCTACGAGCAGTACTTC. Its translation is CASSPQGPPYEQYF.